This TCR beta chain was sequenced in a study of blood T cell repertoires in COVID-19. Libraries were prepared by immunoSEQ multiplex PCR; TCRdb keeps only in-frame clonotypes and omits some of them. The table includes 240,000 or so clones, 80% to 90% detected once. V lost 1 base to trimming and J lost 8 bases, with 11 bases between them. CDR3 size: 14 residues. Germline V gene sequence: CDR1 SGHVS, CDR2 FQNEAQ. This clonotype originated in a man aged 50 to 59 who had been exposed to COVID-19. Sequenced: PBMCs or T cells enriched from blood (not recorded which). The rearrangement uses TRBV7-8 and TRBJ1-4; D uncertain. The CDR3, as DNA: TGTGCCAGCAGCTTAGGGAGGCGCGGGGAAAAACTGTTTTTT. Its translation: CASSLGRRGEKLFF.